This T cell receptor beta chain is drawn from a study of T cells in narcolepsy. The CDR3 runs 12 residues. Deletions cut 6 bases from V and 2 bases from J, with 8 bases between. Germline V gives CDR1 MDHEN, CDR2 SYDVKM. Libraries were prepared by immunoSEQ multiplex PCR; TCRdb keeps only in-frame clonotypes and omits some of them. There are about 25,000 clones in the sample; 84% occur only once, and approximately 1.2% lies in the top ten. The TCR originated in a human donor with narcolepsy. Sample: CD45RA- memory CD4+ T cells from PBMCs. J is TRBJ2-7 and V is TRBV28; unclear D gene. CDR3 sequence: CASSTPAYEQYF. In DNA, the CDR3 is TGTGCCAGCAGCACTCCAGCCTACGAGCAGTACTTC.